This T cell receptor (beta chain) was identified in a study of blood T cell repertoires in COVID-19. Study at large: The cDNA or gDNA used as material had been derived from T cells, B-cell-depleted T cells, or PBMCs.

As originally analysed: From reference gene primer amplification, estimates of nucleated cell counts were derived. Assay: immunoSEQ multiplex PCR; the TCRdb copy retains only in-frame clones and omits some. Clonal size and the V and J genes are those of that table, whereas D and trimming came from the DNA. The top ten hold about 6% of the sample, which has about 340,000 clones, more than 75% seen once. Germline V lookup: CDR1 SGHAT, CDR2 FQNNGV. This CDR3 region has 19 residues. The junction had 14 bases not matched to a gene; V was cut back by 5 bases and J by 1 base. Patients from Seattle were sampled longitudinally, starting during active infection.

The sequencing input was peripheral blood. The source is a woman aged 45-60 years with COVID-19, enrolled during active disease. The chain is built from TRBV11-2 and TRBJ2-4; 10 nucleotides line up with TRBD2. The CDR3 region is CASSPGLAGVLEAKNIQYF. DNA for the CDR3: TGTGCCAGCAGCCCCGGTCTAGCGGGAGTGTTAGAGGCCAAAAACATTCAGTACTTC.